The present TCR beta chain was sequenced within a study of blood T cells in healthy people across ages. As regards this clonotype: As yet, its antigen is unknown. At one of its ends the junction is not consistent with the germline gene, which may arise from a read error.

Then a second PCR, running about 7 to 11 cycles, was carried out with a sample-barcoded 5' primer and a J-beta primer mix. One entry per CDR3 protein, called by TCRdb with MiXCR from the 5' RACE reads. The data contain 760,000 or so distinct CDR3 sequences, approximately 25% of them singletons. Per-sample yields of isolated PBMCs were at least 7 million. Per the germline V gene, CDR1 is DFQATT and CDR2 is SNEGSKA (reference sequence). The CDR3 is 17 amino acids. Overall study findings and caveats: Researchers said unsorted PBMCs prevented a conclusive naive versus antigen-experienced comparison.

This sample also appeared in a second study, on T cells of mothers and their children. That source notes: Donation involved a few healthy Caucasian mothers and the six children that they had. cDNA was made from all extracted RNA, approximately 1.5 ug per 15 ul.

V gene TRBV20-1 combines with J gene TRBJ1-4, with D perhaps TRBD1 (5 bases). This receptor was identified in a boy between 10 and 17 years old in good health. Specimen: blood. CDR3 residues: CSARVQGIGETNEKLLF. The CDR3 region has the DNA TGCAGTGCTAGAGTGCAGGGTATAGGTGAAACTAATGAAAAACTGTTGTTT.